This T cell receptor beta chain was documented in a study of cytotoxic CD8 clonotypes in ibrutinib-treated CLL. This clone occurred once. Its specificity is unknown. General study findings and limits: Starting clonality was above that of age-matched healthy donors and tracked circulating CD8+ T-cell counts.

Target depth was 1 in 200,000 to 1 in 1 million T cells, about 10x per clonotype. TCRdb's table, derived via immunoSEQ multiplex PCR, lists solely in-frame clones and lacks some. The table has some 200,000 clones, roughly 65% seen once. The CDR3 length is 13 residues. With 0 bases removed from V and 4 bases from J, the gap between germline ends came to 6 bases. Looked up from germline, CDR1 is MNHNS and CDR2 is SASEGT. This specimen was PBMCs, taken after 12 months of ibrutinib treatment. This rearrangement joins TRBV6-1 to TRBJ1-2; D not resolved. The sequence was obtained from a human donor with chronic lymphocytic leukemia. In DNA form, the CDR3 reads TGTGCCAGCAGTGAAGCGGTGGGCTATGGCTACACCTTC. It codes for CASSEAVGYGYTF.